This is a list of T cell receptor beta chains from one sample in a study of T cell responses to AZD1222 COVID-19 vaccine. Sequenced by immunoSEQ multiplex PCR; TCRdb stores in-frame clones only, minus some. The sample has some 130,000 clones, 93% seen once. The sample in question was peripheral blood, obtained on day 0 of AZD1222 vaccination. The receptor set was obtained from an adult in good health. The CDR3 runs from the conserved cysteine through the conserved F or W.

TRBV27 | CASSAGYRKLFF
TRBV7-7 | CASSLVCLIIPPGEQYF
TRBV28 | CASSLTTNSGNTIYF
TRBV29-1 | CSVVAGDTYEQYF
TRBV28 | CASSPSSSAVYGYTF
TRBV19 | CASSPGQGGETEAFF
TRBV7-9 | CASSPRNYAGTEAFF
TRBV28 | CASSLGTRRARNPEAFF
TRBV30 | CAWSGTGGGRDTQYF
TRBV3-1/TRBV3-2 | CASSLSGTGGNQPQHF
TRBV5-1 | CASSLYPGTALNTEAFF
TRBV2 | CASSEAGQFNQPQHF
TRBV3-1/TRBV3-2 | CASSQHRTKAGDTQYF
TRBV7-2 | CASSLTSPDTQYF
TRBV28 | CASSLTGGQVNYGYTF
TRBV11-2 | CASSQGARSSPLHF
TRBV27 | CASSLSSFYGYTF
TRBV9 | CASSPFSSGVGEQYF
TRBV7-9 | CASSLGPSGYTF
TRBV11-3 | CASRGGTYEQYF
TRBV12-3/TRBV12-4 | CASSFQGNTIYF
TRBV29-1 | CSVELGNTYEQYF
TRBV15 | CATSTRASTDTQYF
TRBV19 | CASRGTSGSYEQYF
TRBV3-1/TRBV3-2 | CASSPRLAGGTDTQYF
TRBV27 | CASSLGTGGKETQYF
TRBV27 | CASSRGTGRYEKLFF
TRBV5-1 | CASSLAGGQGEKLFF
TRBV7-9 | CASSAHYIGISADTQYF
TRBV9 | CASSPGTGGYNEQFF
TRBV4-1 | CASQGIRPTEAFF
TRBV9 | CASSRGLAGGPNTGELFF
TRBV7-9 | CASSPPGSSTDTQYF
TRBV4-1 | CANSRLPNEKLFF
TRBV5-5 | CASRKEVDEQYF
TRBV18 | CASSPRAGGYSPLHF